The rows below give T cell receptor beta chains drawn from one sample of a study of Graves' ophthalmopathy and Graves' hyperthyroidism. In TCRdb, the multiplex PCR reads were re-called with MiXCR into one record per CDR3 protein. Among about 1.1 million distinct CDR3 sequences listed, about 40% were seen once. Sequencing input: peripheral blood or thyroid tissue (not recorded which). The origin of the receptors is an adult man with Graves' hyperthyroidism. CDR3s include the opening cysteine and the closing phenylalanine or tryptophan. Fields, in order: clone size, D gene, V gene, J gene, CDR3 DNA, CDR3 protein. D genes are given only for firm matches. Rows give clone size only sometimes, using once, few, many, or a class for an expanded clone.

size: NA
D: NA
V: TRBV6-6
J: TRBJ2-7
DNA: TGTGCCAGCAGTTACCTGATTCAGGTTTTGTCTGGTGAGCAGTACTTC
CDR3: CASSYLIQVLSGEQYF

size: NA
D: TRBD1
V: TRBV7-9
J: TRBJ2-5
DNA: TGTGCCAGCAGCTTAGCGCGATTGGGACAGGGCTTGGAGACCCAGTACTTC
CDR3: CASSLARLGQGLETQYF

size: NA
D: NA
V: TRBV19
J: TRBJ1-1
DNA: TGTGCCAGTAGTATCGCTGGGGTTAACGAGGCTTTCTTT
CDR3: CASSIAGVNEAFF

size: NA
D: NA
V: TRBV7-9
J: TRBJ2-1
DNA: TGCGCCAGCAGCTCCTGGAGCAATGAGCAGTTCTTC
CDR3: CASSSWSNEQFF

size: NA
D: TRBD1
V: TRBV29-1
J: TRBJ1-4
DNA: TGCAGCGGAAGGACAGGGCCTTCGGGCACGGAACTGTTTTTT
CDR3: CSGRTGPSGTELFF

size: NA
D: NA
V: TRBV25-1
J: TRBJ1-1
DNA: TGTGCCAGCAGTGAATACAGGGCCCCTGAAGCTTTCTTT
CDR3: CASSEYRAPEAFF

size: NA
D: TRBD1
V: TRBV7-6
J: TRBJ2-7
DNA: TGCGCCAGCAGCCAAGATGCGGCCAGGGGGACCGGGCAGTACTTC
CDR3: CASSQDAARGTGQYF

size: many
D: NA
V: TRBV6-5
J: TRBJ1-5
DNA: TGTGCCAGCAGTTCCAGGCCGACAGCCAATCAGCCCCAGCATTTT
CDR3: CASSSRPTANQPQHF

size: many
D: NA
V: TRBV9
J: TRBJ1-1
DNA: TGTGCCAGCAGCGGGGGAGGGGCTAACACTGAAGCTTTCTTT
CDR3: CASSGGGANTEAFF

size: once
D: NA
V: TRBV24-1
J: TRBJ2-1
DNA: TGTGCCACCAGTGATTTGGGACAGTACAATGAGCAGTTCTTC
CDR3: CATSDLGQYNEQFF

size: NA
D: NA
V: TRBV12-3/TRBV12-4
J: TRBJ2-2
DNA: TGTGCCAGCAGTTACTCCCCAACAGGGTGGAACACCGGGGAGCTGTTTTTT
CDR3: CASSYSPTGWNTGELFF

size: NA
D: TRBD1
V: TRBV25-1
J: TRBJ1-5
DNA: TGTGCCAGCAGTGCTAGGTTCGCCGGGACAGACAATCAGCCCCAGCATTTT
CDR3: CASSARFAGTDNQPQHF

size: many
D: NA
V: TRBV29-1
J: TRBJ2-7
DNA: TGCAGCGCGGGGGGCGGGATGAGCTCCTACGAGCAGTACTTC
CDR3: CSAGGGMSSYEQYF

size: many
D: TRBD1
V: TRBV19
J: TRBJ1-5
DNA: TGTGCCAGTAGTATCCAGGGGGAGAATCAGCCCCAGCATTTT
CDR3: CASSIQGENQPQHF

size: NA
D: TRBD2
V: TRBV4-1
J: TRBJ2-5
DNA: TGCGCCAGCAGCCAAGGAGTTCGTGCTGCGGGGGGGGGAGAGACCCAGTACTTC
CDR3: CASSQGVRAAGGGETQYF

size: few
D: TRBD1
V: TRBV12-3/TRBV12-4
J: TRBJ2-5
DNA: TGTGCCAGCAGAGGGGACAGCCTACAAGAGACCCAGTACTTC
CDR3: CASRGDSLQETQYF

size: few
D: NA
V: TRBV6-1
J: TRBJ2-7
DNA: TGTGCCAGGGGCCGGGACGGATCCTCCGAGCAGTACTTC
CDR3: CARGRDGSSEQYF

size: many
D: TRBD2
V: TRBV7-8
J: TRBJ2-5
DNA: TGTGCCAGCAGCTCTTGGGGGGGTGAAGAGACCCAGTACTTC
CDR3: CASSSWGGEETQYF

size: many
D: NA
V: TRBV24-1
J: TRBJ1-5
DNA: TGTGCCACCAGTGAAGACAGAGGTAGCAATCAGCCCCAGCATTTT
CDR3: CATSEDRGSNQPQHF

size: few
D: NA
V: TRBV7-2
J: TRBJ1-1
DNA: TGTGCCAGCAGCTTAGCCGTCGGGGGATTGAGCACTGAAGCTTTCTTT
CDR3: CASSLAVGGLSTEAFF

size: NA
D: TRBD1
V: TRBV2
J: TRBJ2-7
DNA: TGTGCCAGCAGTATTGACAGGGAAGGGGACGGGCGGTACTTC
CDR3: CASSIDREGDGRYF

size: many
D: NA
V: TRBV7-2
J: TRBJ2-7
DNA: TGTGCCAGCAGCTTAGCTCGGGTCAGCGAGCAGTACTTC
CDR3: CASSLARVSEQYF

size: many
D: TRBD1
V: TRBV10-3
J: TRBJ2-2
DNA: TGTGCCATCAGCGGACAGGGTGGAATCGGGGAGCTGTTTTTT
CDR3: CAISGQGGIGELFF

size: once
D: TRBD1
V: TRBV5-1
J: TRBJ2-2
DNA: TGCGCCAGCATCAGTAACAGGGGGCTGAACACCGGGGAGCTGTTTTTT
CDR3: CASISNRGLNTGELFF

size: NA
D: NA
V: TRBV27
J: TRBJ2-7
DNA: TGTGCCAGCATGGTCCCAGCCCACCCCTACGAGCAGTACTTC
CDR3: CASMVPAHPYEQYF

size: few
D: NA
V: TRBV7-8
J: TRBJ1-6
DNA: TGTGCCAGCAGCTCACTTGTTATGATCTATAATTCACCCCTCCACTTT
CDR3: CASSSLVMIYNSPLHF

size: NA
D: NA
V: TRBV19
J: TRBJ2-2
DNA: TGTGCCAGTGGCGCGGCCACAGAGGCGAACACCGGGGAGCTGTTTTTT
CDR3: CASGAATEANTGELFF

size: NA
D: NA
V: TRBV5-5
J: TRBJ1-3
DNA: TGTGCCAGCAGAATGGACCCTGCCGACGGAAACACCATATATTTT
CDR3: CASRMDPADGNTIYF

size: many
D: NA
V: TRBV20-1
J: TRBJ2-5
DNA: TGCAGTGCTAGGGGCGACGACGGGGTTGAGACCCAGTACTTC
CDR3: CSARGDDGVETQYF

size: few
D: NA
V: TRBV4-3
J: TRBJ1-4
DNA: TGCGCCAGCAGCTCACGACCGGTTCTTCCAACTAATGAAAAACTGTTTTTT
CDR3: CASSSRPVLPTNEKLFF

size: many
D: TRBD1
V: TRBV29-1
J: TRBJ1-2
DNA: TGCAGCGTTGACGTGGGACAGGGCCGCTACACCTTC
CDR3: CSVDVGQGRYTF

size: NA
D: NA
V: TRBV24-1
J: TRBJ2-2
DNA: TGTGCCACCAGTGACCATCGCGGAGTCAATGAGCAGTTTTTT
CDR3: CATSDHRGVNEQFF

size: NA
D: TRBD2
V: TRBV7-8
J: TRBJ2-5
DNA: TGTGCCAGCAGCGGGGGAGGCGGGAGTCAGACCCAGTACTTC
CDR3: CASSGGGGSQTQYF

size: NA
D: NA
V: TRBV4-1
J: TRBJ1-6
DNA: TGCGCCAGCAGCTACTGGAATGAGGTTTCAGTAAATTCACCCCTCCACTTT
CDR3: CASSYWNEVSVNSPLHF

size: many
D: NA
V: TRBV10-3
J: TRBJ2-7
DNA: TGTGCCACAGGACACCTATACGAGCAGTACTTC
CDR3: CATGHLYEQYF

size: NA
D: TRBD1
V: TRBV7-8
J: TRBJ2-5
DNA: TGTGCCAGCAGCCATCGGACAGGACACAATGAGCAGTACTTC
CDR3: CASSHRTGHNEQYF

size: many
D: TRBD1
V: TRBV4-3
J: TRBJ1-6
DNA: TGCGCCAGCAGCCAATACAGGGGGGATAATTCACCCCTCCACTTT
CDR3: CASSQYRGDNSPLHF

size: few
D: NA
V: TRBV6-5
J: TRBJ1-1
DNA: TGTGCCAGCAGTGAAAGAAGTCCGAACACTGAAGCTTTCTTT
CDR3: CASSERSPNTEAFF

size: NA
D: NA
V: TRBV5-1
J: TRBJ2-5
DNA: TGCGCCAAACGACCGGGGACACGGGGGGAAGAGACCCAGTACTTC
CDR3: CAKRPGTRGEETQYF

size: NA
D: NA
V: TRBV25-1
J: TRBJ1-5
DNA: TGTGCCAGCAGTGCGGGAGGGGCAGGGGCTGATCACGGGCCCCAGCATTTT
CDR3: CASSAGGAGADHGPQHF

size: NA
D: TRBD1
V: TRBV4-3
J: TRBJ2-2
DNA: TGCGCCAGCAGCCAGGGTTTGGGACAGAGCGACGGGGAGCTGTTTTTT
CDR3: CASSQGLGQSDGELFF

size: many
D: NA
V: TRBV6-5
J: TRBJ1-5
DNA: TGTGCCAGCAGTTACTCCGTCGATCAGCCCCAGCATTTT
CDR3: CASSYSVDQPQHF

size: NA
D: NA
V: TRBV29-1
J: TRBJ1-3
DNA: TGCAGCGTTGCTAGGCGGGGAACGAGCTCTGGAAACACCATATATTTT
CDR3: CSVARRGTSSGNTIYF

size: many
D: NA
V: TRBV19
J: TRBJ2-5
DNA: TGTGCCAGTAGTATTGTTCCCGAGATGGAGACCCAGTACTTC
CDR3: CASSIVPEMETQYF

size: NA
D: TRBD1
V: TRBV11-2
J: TRBJ1-2
DNA: TGTGCCAGCAGCTACGGGACAGGGCCAACTAACTATGGCTACACCTTC
CDR3: CASSYGTGPTNYGYTF

size: few
D: TRBD2
V: TRBV20-1
J: TRBJ2-2
DNA: TGCAGTGCTAGGCCGGGACTAGCGGACACCGGGGAGCTGTTTTTT
CDR3: CSARPGLADTGELFF

size: few
D: TRBD1
V: TRBV5-1
J: TRBJ1-2
DNA: TGCGCCAGCAGCTTGGAACAGGGGGCCTATGGCTACACCTTC
CDR3: CASSLEQGAYGYTF

size: NA
D: TRBD1
V: TRBV25-1
J: TRBJ1-6
DNA: TGTGCCTGGACAGGGGAGAATTCACCCCTCCACTTT
CDR3: CAWTGENSPLHF

size: NA
D: TRBD2
V: TRBV20-1
J: TRBJ2-5
DNA: TGCAGTGCTTCCGGGACTAGCGGAGCCGAACAAGAGACCCAGTACTTC
CDR3: CSASGTSGAEQETQYF

size: NA
D: TRBD2
V: TRBV7-2
J: TRBJ2-7
DNA: TGTGCCAGCAATACTCTAGCGGGGGCTTACGAGCAGTACTTC
CDR3: CASNTLAGAYEQYF

size: NA
D: NA
V: TRBV19
J: TRBJ2-6
DNA: TGTGCCAGTAGCCACAGGACAGGGGCCAACGTCCTGACTTTC
CDR3: CASSHRTGANVLTF

size: few
D: TRBD1
V: TRBV7-4
J: TRBJ1-6
DNA: TGTGCCAGCAGCTTAGGGGGCAGGGGGTCACCCCTCCACTTT
CDR3: CASSLGGRGSPLHF

size: few
D: TRBD1
V: TRBV7-2
J: TRBJ2-7
DNA: TGTGCCAGCAGCACGGGACAGGGGGCTAGCGAGCAGTACTTC
CDR3: CASSTGQGASEQYF

size: few
D: NA
V: TRBV6-5
J: TRBJ1-4
DNA: TGTGCCAGCAGGCTACAGGGCAATAATGAAAAACTGTTTTTT
CDR3: CASRLQGNNEKLFF

size: NA
D: NA
V: TRBV19
J: TRBJ2-2
DNA: TGTGCCAGTAGTCAAACAGGGAGCGGGGAGCTGTTTTTT
CDR3: CASSQTGSGELFF